A single sample gave rise to the 29 T cell receptor beta chains below, sequenced in a study of cytomegalovirus exposure and HLA in healthy donors. With 60 Vbeta and 13 Jbeta primers, the PCR was carried out. Assay: immunoSEQ multiplex PCR; the TCRdb copy retains only in-frame clones and omits some. The sample lists 200,000 to 300,000 clones, approximately 84% occurring once. What was sequenced was PBMCs. The receptors stem from a woman aged 35 to 49 in good health and CMV-seropositive.

The genes are TRBV7-3 and TRBJ2-1; 13 bases agree with TRBD2. Trimming at V came to 5 bases and at J to 8 bases, leaving 6 bases not matched to a gene. This CDR3 comprises 15 residues. Germline CDR1 SGHTA, CDR2 FQGTGA. CDR3 in amino acids: CASSPLLAGGDEQFF. The DNA of the CDR3 is TGTGCCAGCAGCCCTTTACTAGCGGGGGGGGATGAGCAGTTCTTC. Supplemented by reference TRBV7-3 and TRBJ2-1, the full variable domain reads GAGVSQTPSNKVTEKGKYVELRCDPISGHTALYWYRQSLGQGPEFLIYFQGTGAADDSGLPNDRFFAVRPEGSVSTLKIQRTERGDSAVYLCASSPLLAGGDEQFFGPGTRLTVL.

This rearrangement joins TRBV4-2 to TRBJ2-1; 10 bases are shared with TRBD2. The CDR3 totals 17 residues. The junction had 13 bases not matched to a gene; V was cut back by 8 bases and J by 3 bases. The germline gives CDR1 LGHNA, CDR2 YNFKEQ. The CDR3 region has the DNA TGTGCCAGCTCTTCAAGGGATACTAGCGGGATCTACAATGAGCAGTTCTTC. Translated: CASSSRDTSGIYNEQFF.

This chain links TRBV6-5 with TRBJ2-7; D ambiguous. The CDR3 loop spans 14 amino acids. Germline V gene data show CDR1 as MNHEY and CDR2 as SVGAGI. Trimming took 8 bases from V and 6 from J, leaving 20 bases between them. CDR3 DNA sequence: TGTGCCAGCGCCCATCCCGAGCCCACGGTCGAGCAGTACTTC. Protein: CASAHPEPTVEQYF.

The genes are TRBV20-1 and TRBJ2-1, with D unresolved. Trimming shortened V by 2 bases and J by 8 bases, and 7 bases separated the two germline ends. This CDR3 region has 11 residues. CDR1 is DFQATT, CDR2 SNEGSKA, per germline (reference sequence). DNA for the CDR3: TGCAGTGCTAGACCACTGGATGAGCAGTTCTTC. This translates into CSARPLDEQFF.

The CDR3 DNA is TGTGCCAGCAGTTTATTCACTGCAAGCTCCTACAATGAGCAGTTCTTC. This encodes CASSLFTASSYNEQFF. The chain carries TRBV28 and TRBJ2-1; D gene unclear. Germline V lookup: CDR1 MDHEN, CDR2 SYDVKM. The CDR3 extends over 16 amino acids. V was shortened by 1 base and J by 0 bases, with 10 bases between the two germline ends.

This clone occurred once. This chain uses TRBV5-4 with TRBJ2-1; possibly TRBD2 for D (5 bases). Looked up from germline, CDR1 is SGHNT and CDR2 is YYREEE (reference sequence). This CDR3 spans 17 amino acids. V was shortened by 4 bases and J by 3 bases, with 20 bases between the two germline ends. The CDR3 nucleotides are TGTGCCAGCAGCCCCGGATTGGAGCGGAAAGACTACAATGAGCAGTTCTTC. It specifies CASSPGLERKDYNEQFF.

This clone was seen a handful of times. The V gene is TRBV30, the J gene TRBJ1-2; no reliable D call. The CDR3 has 14 amino acids. V lost 3 bases, J lost 6 bases, and 17 bases lay in between. Per the germline V gene, CDR1 is GTSNPN and CDR2 is SVGIG (reference sequence). This CDR3 is CAWRKKGKENGYTF. The CDR3 bases are TGTGCCTGGAGGAAGAAAGGAAAGGAGAATGGCTACACCTTC.

This clone was observed a few times. This rearrangement joins TRBV9 to TRBJ2-3; 7 bases match TRBD2. Germline CDR1 reads SGDLS; CDR2 reads YYNGEE. Trimming at V came to 6 bases and at J to 4 bases, leaving 11 bases not matched to a gene. CDR3 size: 15 residues. The DNA of the CDR3 is TGTGCCAGCACCCAGTGGGGAGGGCCGTCAGATACGCAGTATTTT. It encodes CASTQWGGPSDTQYF.

The V and J genes are TRBV5-6 and TRBJ2-1, with 10 bases lining up with TRBD2. Germline CDR1 reads SGHDT; CDR2 reads YYEEEE. The length of the CDR3 is 15 residues. J lost 4 bases, V lost 2 bases, and 3 bases had no gene match. The chain's CDR3 is CASSLRTSGYNEQFF. The CDR3 DNA reads as TGTGCCAGCAGCTTAAGGACTAGCGGATACAATGAGCAGTTCTTC.

The chain carries TRBV30 and TRBJ2-7, with 9 bases matching TRBD2. This CDR3 is 14 amino acids long. The trim removed 2 bases at V and 4 bases at J, leaving 6 bases unmatched. The germline V gene encodes CDR1 GTSNPN and CDR2 SVGIG (reference sequence). CDR3 in DNA: TGTGCCTGGAGTCTACCTAGCGGGAAATACGAGCAGTACTTC. Residues: CAWSLPSGKYEQYF.

The rearrangement links TRBV5-8 to TRBJ2-1; 13 bases line up with TRBD2. The CDR3 covers 15 residues. V dropped 4 bases and J dropped 9; count of bases not matched to a gene: 7. Germline lookup yields CDR1 SGHTS and CDR2 YDEGEE. CDR3 protein: CASSPTSGRLVEQFF. CDR3 DNA sequence: TGTGCCAGCAGCCCGACTAGCGGGAGGTTGGTTGAGCAGTTCTTC.

On this clone: In the same sample, other DNA sequences code for this CDR3. CDR3 bases: TGTGCCAGCAGCCAAGATCGAGGCAATCAGCCCCAGCATTTT. Amino acid sequence: CASSQDRGNQPQHF. The chain employs TRBV4-2 and TRBJ1-5; D ambiguous. V lost 0 bases and J lost 2, with 5 bases in between. Germline V gene sequence: CDR1 LGHNA, CDR2 YNFKEQ. CDR3 length: 14 residues.

The V and J genes are TRBV28 and TRBJ2-7; 7 positions agree with TRBD1. CDR1 is MDHEN and CDR2 is SYDVKM in the germline V gene. The CDR3 is 14 residues long. V gave up 5 bases and J gave up 4 bases; unmatched junction bases: 8. The CDR3 region is CASSPGTETYEQYF. CDR3 nucleotide sequence: TGTGCCAGCAGTCCCGGGACAGAGACGTACGAGCAGTACTTC. Variable domain in full (rest from reference TRBV28 and TRBJ2-7): DVKVTQSSRYLVKRTGEKVFLECVQDMDHENMFWYRQDPGLGLRLIYFSYDVKMKEKGDIPEGYSVSREKKERFSLILESASTNQTSMYLCASSPGTETYEQYFGPGTRLTVT.

The chain combines TRBV28 with TRBJ1-2, with D unresolved. Germline assignment: CDR1 MDHEN and CDR2 SYDVKM. This CDR3 is 14 amino acids long. The V end lost 3 bases, the J end lost 1 base, and 9 bases lay between the germline ends. The CDR3 loop is CASSFPSGNYGYTF. In DNA form, the CDR3 reads TGTGCCAGCAGTTTCCCTTCCGGTAACTATGGCTACACCTTC.

This clone was detected a few times. J is TRBJ2-4 and V is TRBV6-5; 9 nucleotides agree with TRBD2. The CDR3 is made up of 13 amino acids. The germline gives CDR1 MNHEY, CDR2 SVGAGI. V was clipped by 7 bases and J by 9 bases; unmatched bases: 7. The CDR3 region has the DNA TGTGCCAGCAATCAAGCGGGAGGTCCCATTCAGTACTTC. This encodes CASNQAGGPIQYF.

This clone was seen just once. The chain uses TRBV18 and TRBJ1-1; the match to TRBD1 covers 8 bases. Per the germline V gene, CDR1 is KGHSH and CDR2 is LQKENI. Trimming at V came to 4 bases and at J to 3 bases, leaving 4 bases not matched to a gene. CDR3 size: 14 residues. The CDR3 coding sequence is TGTGCCAGCTCACGCGGACAGGGCCACACTGAAGCTTTCTTT. Translation gives CASSRGQGHTEAFF.

The rearrangement links TRBV29-1 to TRBJ1-1; unclear D gene. With 7 bases removed from V and 3 bases from J, the gap between germline ends came to 12 bases. Germline lookup yields CDR1 SQVTM and CDR2 ANQGSEA. The CDR3 consists of 12 residues. Here the CDR3 DNA reads TGCAGCGGGGCGGGTCCCGACACTGAAGCTTTCTTT. This sequence encodes CSGAGPDTEAFF.

There are a few counts of this clone. CDR3 amino acids: CASSLDRLAGRAGELFF. CDR3 in DNA: TGTGCCAGCAGCTTAGATAGGCTAGCGGGACGTGCCGGGGAGCTGTTTTTT. The chain is built from TRBV11-3 and TRBJ2-2; 9 nucleotides line up with TRBD2. V trimming: 0 bases; J trimming: 6 bases; junction bases outside the gene matches: 8. The CDR3 covers 17 residues. From germline, CDR1 is SGHNT and CDR2 YENEEA.

The rearrangement links TRBV19 to TRBJ1-4; 7 bases match TRBD1. In germline, CDR1 is LNHDA, CDR2 SQIVND (reference sequence). The trim removed 7 bases at V and 1 base at J, leaving 3 bases unmatched. The CDR3 has 14 residues. CDR3 region: CASTRQGTNEKLFF. The DNA for the CDR3 is TGTGCCAGTACCCGACAGGGAACTAATGAAAAACTGTTTTTT. The full variable domain, in which reference TRBV19 and TRBJ1-4 provide the parts outside the CDR3, is DGGITQSPKYLFRKEGQNVTLSCEQNLNHDAMYWYRQDPGQGLRLIYYSQIVNDFQKGDIAEGYSVSREKKESFPLTVTSAQKNPTAFYLCASTRQGTNEKLFFGSGTQLSVL.

This chain links TRBV7-9 with TRBJ1-5; D perhaps matches TRBD1 (5 bases). The V and J ends lost 5 bases and 7 bases respectively, with 15 bases between them. CDR1 is SEHNR and CDR2 is FQNEAQ in the germline V gene (reference sequence). The CDR3 runs to 14 residues. This CDR3 reads CASSRDQGRQPQHF. Here the CDR3 DNA reads TGTGCCAGCAGCCGCGATCAGGGCCGGCAGCCCCAGCATTTT.

The rearrangement uses TRBV5-4 and TRBJ2-3; 8 bases agree with TRBD1. The germline V gene has CDR1 SGHNT and CDR2 YYREEE (reference sequence). Trimming took 0 bases from V and 0 from J; bases not matched to a gene: 0. The CDR3 totals 15 residues. The CDR3 bases are TGTGCCAGCAGCTTGGACAGGGGGAGCACAGATACGCAGTATTTT. Protein sequence: CASSLDRGSTDTQYF.

The CDR3 nucleotides read TGTGCCAGCAGTTACCGCGGTTATGGCTACACCTTC. It yields the protein CASSYRGYGYTF. This chain connects TRBV6-5 to TRBJ1-2; D is uncertain. The CDR3 consists of 12 residues. V was shortened by 2 bases and J by 5 bases, with 6 bases between the two germline ends. Per germline, CDR1 MNHEY and CDR2 SVGAGI.

The rearrangement links TRBV30 to TRBJ2-2, with 9 bases aligning to TRBD2. CDR1 is GTSNPN and CDR2 is SVGIG in the germline V gene (reference sequence). The CDR3 length is 15 residues. V lost 0 bases to trimming and J lost 6 bases; unmatched junction nucleotides: 5. CDR3 residues: CAWSVLSGRAGELFF. CDR3 DNA sequence: TGTGCCTGGAGTGTACTTAGCGGGAGAGCCGGGGAGCTGTTTTTT.

The chain carries TRBV7-9 and TRBJ2-3; 8 nucleotides line up with TRBD2. The trim removed 6 bases at V and 6 bases at J, leaving 8 bases unmatched. Germline CDR1 is SEHNR and CDR2 is FQNEAQ (reference sequence). The CDR3 extends over 14 amino acids. CDR3 loop: CASSPAGVRDTQYF. In DNA, the CDR3 is TGTGCCAGCAGTCCAGCGGGGGTTCGGGATACGCAGTATTTT.

V is TRBV6-6 and J is TRBJ2-5; D is perhaps TRBD1 (5 bases). The J call is uncertain, as TRBJ2-7 better fits the DNA end. The V gene's germline CDR1 is MNHNY and CDR2 SVGAGI (reference sequence). The CDR3 loop spans 15 amino acids. The CDR3 region has the DNA TGTGCCAGCAGTGCCAGGGTGTGGGGTTCCTACGAGCAGTACTTC. This encodes CASSARVWGSYEQYF.

This chain joins TRBV30 and TRBJ2-1; 8 nucleotides line up with TRBD2. The J segment lost 5 bases and the V segment lost 2 bases, leaving 8 bases of the junction unmatched. This CDR3 spans 15 amino acids. Germline V gene lookup returns CDR1 GTSNPN and CDR2 SVGIG (reference sequence). In DNA, the CDR3 is TGTGCCTGGAGTTCGGAGACTAGCGCGCACAATGAGCAGTTCTTC. Its protein product is CAWSSETSAHNEQFF. The entire variable domain, with the rest obtained from reference TRBV30 and TRBJ2-1, is as follows: SQTIHQWPATLVQPVGSPLSLECTVEGTSNPNLYWYRQAAGRGLQLLFYSVGIGQISSEVPQNLSASRPQDRQFILSSKKLLLSDSGFYLCAWSSETSAHNEQFFGPGTRLTVL.

This clone showed up just once. The genes are TRBV11-3 and TRBJ2-5; 8 positions agree with TRBD1. The CDR3 totals 15 residues. Per the germline V gene, CDR1 is SGHNT and CDR2 is YENEEA. The V segment lost 5 bases and the J segment 5 bases; nucleotides outside the gene matches: 10. The CDR3 spells CASSRRQGRQETQYF. The CDR3 DNA reads TGTGCCAGCAGCCGTCGACAGGGGAGGCAGGAGACCCAGTACTTC.

This sequence joins TRBV27 and TRBJ2-5, with D maybe TRBD1 (5 bases). The germline V gene encodes CDR1 MNHEY and CDR2 SMNVEV (reference sequence). The CDR3 is made up of 14 amino acids. V was shortened by 3 bases and J by 4 bases, with 12 bases between the two germline ends. The CDR3 loop is CASSFQGLRETQYF. In DNA form, the CDR3 reads TGTGCCAGCAGTTTCCAGGGATTAAGAGAGACCCAGTACTTC.

The genes are TRBV14 and TRBJ2-3, with 10 bases aligning to TRBD1. J was trimmed by 1 base and V by 2 bases; bases with no gene match: 3. Germline values: CDR1 SGHDN, CDR2 FVKESK. This CDR3 comprises 16 residues. CDR3 sequence reads: CASSQWTGGGTDTQYF. In DNA form, the CDR3 reads TGTGCCAGCAGCCAATGGACAGGGGGGGGCACAGATACGCAGTATTTT. Full variable domain (remainder filled in from reference TRBV14 and TRBJ2-3): EAGVTQFPSHSVIEKGQTVTLRCDPISGHDNLYWYRRVMGKEIKFLLHFVKESKQDESGMPNNRFLAERTGGTYSTLKVQPAELEDSGVYFCASSQWTGGGTDTQYFGPGTRLTVL.